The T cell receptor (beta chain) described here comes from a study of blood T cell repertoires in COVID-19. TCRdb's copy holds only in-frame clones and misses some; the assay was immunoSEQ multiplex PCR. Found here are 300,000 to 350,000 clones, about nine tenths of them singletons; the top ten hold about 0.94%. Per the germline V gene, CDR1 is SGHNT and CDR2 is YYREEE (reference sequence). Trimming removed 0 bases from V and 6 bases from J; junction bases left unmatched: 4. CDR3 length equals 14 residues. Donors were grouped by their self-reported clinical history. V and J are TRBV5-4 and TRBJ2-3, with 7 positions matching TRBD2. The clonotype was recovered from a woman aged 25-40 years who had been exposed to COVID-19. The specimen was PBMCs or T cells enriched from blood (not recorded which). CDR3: CASSLGRGSDTQYF. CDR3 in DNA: TGTGCCAGCAGCTTGGGTCGCGGGAGTGATACGCAGTATTTT.